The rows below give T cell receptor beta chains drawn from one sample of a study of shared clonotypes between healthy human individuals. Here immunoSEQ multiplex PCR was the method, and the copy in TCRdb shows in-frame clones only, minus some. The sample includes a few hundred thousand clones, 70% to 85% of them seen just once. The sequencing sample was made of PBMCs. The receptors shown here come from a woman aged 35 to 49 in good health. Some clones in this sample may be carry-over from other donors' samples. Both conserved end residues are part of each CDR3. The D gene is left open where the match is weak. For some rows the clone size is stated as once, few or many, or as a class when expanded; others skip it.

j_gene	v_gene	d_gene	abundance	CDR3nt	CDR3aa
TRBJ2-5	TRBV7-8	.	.	TGTGCCAGCAGCGCAAACAGGGGGGGAGGTGAGACCCAGTACTTC	CASSANRGGGETQYF
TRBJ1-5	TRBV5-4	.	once	TGTGCCAGCAGCCGGGGGGAGGGGACTCAGCCCCAGCATTTT	CASSRGEGTQPQHF
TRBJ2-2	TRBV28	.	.	TGTGCCAGCAGTTCGTCCGGGACCCATGGGAACACCGGGGAGCTGTTTTTT	CASSSSGTHGNTGELFF
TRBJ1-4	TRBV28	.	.	TGTGCCAGCAAGTACAGGGAGAATGAAAAACTGTTTTTT	CASKYRENEKLFF
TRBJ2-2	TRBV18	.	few	TGTGCCAGCTCTCGGGGCCTTAACACCGGGGAGCTGTTTTTT	CASSRGLNTGELFF
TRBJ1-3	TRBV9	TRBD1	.	TGTGCCAGCAGCGCCCCCGGGACAGGTGGAAACACCATATATTTT	CASSAPGTGGNTIYF
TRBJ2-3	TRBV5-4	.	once	TGTGCCAGCAGCTTGGGGGCCGCGTTGGATACGCAGTATTTT	CASSLGAALDTQYF
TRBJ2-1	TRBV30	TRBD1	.	TGTGCCTGGAGTTTCCTTACAGGGGGCGGTGAGCAGTTCTTC	CAWSFLTGGGEQFF
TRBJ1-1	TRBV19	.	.	TGTGCCAGTAGTATCTTGGGGACTACTGAAGCTTTCTTT	CASSILGTTEAFF
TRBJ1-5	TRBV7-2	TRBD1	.	TGTGCCAGCAGCCTGACAGGGCTCAATCAGCCCCAGCATTTT	CASSLTGLNQPQHF
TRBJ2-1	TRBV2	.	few	TGTGCCAGCAGCGACAGGACCTCCTACAATGAGCAGTTCTTC	CASSDRTSYNEQFF
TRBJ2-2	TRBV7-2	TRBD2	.	TGTGCCAGCAGCCAGGGACTAGCGGGAGTAGGGGAGCTGTTTTTT	CASSQGLAGVGELFF
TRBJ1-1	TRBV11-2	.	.	TGTGCCAGCAGCTCCTTCCCTCCGGCTTTCTTT	CASSSFPPAFF
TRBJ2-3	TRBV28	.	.	TGTGCCAGCAGGGGCGGGGCAGCCACAGATACGCAGTATTTT	CASRGGAATDTQYF
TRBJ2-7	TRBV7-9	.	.	TGTGCCAGCAGCTTACCCGGGATCCCCTACGAGCAGTACTTC	CASSLPGIPYEQYF
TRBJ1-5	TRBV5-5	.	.	TGTGCCAGCAACGAGGGAGTGAGCAATCAGCCCCAGCATTTT	CASNEGVSNQPQHF
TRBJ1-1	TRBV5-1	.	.	TGCGCCAGCAGCTTTAACCTGGGAAGGAACACTGAAGCTTTCTTT	CASSFNLGRNTEAFF
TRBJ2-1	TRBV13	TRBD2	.	TGTGCCAGCAGCTTAGACCTAGCGGGTGGACGGTATGAGCAGTTCTTC	CASSLDLAGGRYEQFF
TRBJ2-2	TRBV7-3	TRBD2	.	TGTGCCAGCAGCTTGAGAGCGGGAATTGACACCGGGGAGCTGTTTTTT	CASSLRAGIDTGELFF
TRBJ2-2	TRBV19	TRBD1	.	TGTGCCAGTAACTCTCTCGGGACAGGTAACACCGGGGAGCTGTTTTTT	CASNSLGTGNTGELFF
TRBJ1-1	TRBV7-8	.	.	TGTGCCAGCAGCCCATCTCCGACTGCAGCGAGCACTGAAGCTTTCTTT	CASSPSPTAASTEAFF
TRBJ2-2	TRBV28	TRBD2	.	TGTGCCAGCAGAACTAGCGGGAGCAACACCGGGGAGCTGTTTTTT	CASRTSGSNTGELFF
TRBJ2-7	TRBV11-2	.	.	TGTGCCAGCAGCTTATCCCCCGGGAACTACGAGCAGTACTTC	CASSLSPGNYEQYF
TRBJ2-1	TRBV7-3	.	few	TGTGCCAGCAGCTTATATTTGGCGGGGACATACAATGAGCAGTTCTTC	CASSLYLAGTYNEQFF
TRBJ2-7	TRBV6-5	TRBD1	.	TGTGCCAGCAGTTATAGGGACAGGGGCTACGAGCAGTACTTC	CASSYRDRGYEQYF
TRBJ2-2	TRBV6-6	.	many	TGTGCCAGCAGTCTGGGGCCAGCGGAAAACACCGGGGAGCTGTTTTTT	CASSLGPAENTGELFF
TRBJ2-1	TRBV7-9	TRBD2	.	TGTGCCAGCAGCTTAGCTGGAGGGACTAACTACAATGAGCAGTTCTTC	CASSLAGGTNYNEQFF
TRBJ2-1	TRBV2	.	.	TGTGCCAGCAGTCCGGGACTCCCCTACAATGAGCAGTTCTTC	CASSPGLPYNEQFF
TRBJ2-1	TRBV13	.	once	TGTGCCAGCAGCTCGTTTCGCGGGCCCTCCTACAATGAGCAGTTCTTC	CASSSFRGPSYNEQFF
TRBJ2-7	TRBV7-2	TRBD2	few	TGTGCCAGCAGCTTAGAGGGACTAGCGGGAGCGTACGAGCAGTACTTC	CASSLEGLAGAYEQYF
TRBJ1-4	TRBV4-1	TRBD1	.	TGCGCCAGCAGCCAATATCCACCGGGACAGGGAACTGCAACTAATGAAAAACTGTTTTTT	CASSQYPPGQGTATNEKLFF
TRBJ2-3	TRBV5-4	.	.	TGTGCCAGCAGCTTGGAGGGCACAGATACGCAGTATTTT	CASSLEGTDTQYF
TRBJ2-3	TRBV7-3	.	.	TGTGCCAGCACCCAACTTGGGACTGACTCAGATACGCAGTATTTT	CASTQLGTDSDTQYF